This TCR beta chain derives from a study of blood T cell repertoires in COVID-19. About the study: Donors in the United States, Italy and Spain gave samples during acute or convalescent COVID-19. PBMCs, B-cell-depleted T cells, or T cells were the source of the cDNA or gDNA that made up the material.

Per the study methods: Reference gene primer amplification gave estimated nucleated cell counts. Assay: immunoSEQ multiplex PCR; the TCRdb copy retains only in-frame clones and omits some. From that table come the V and J calls and clone size; the DNA was used to work out D and trimming. Of about 200,000 clones in the sample, around nine tenths were seen once. Seattle researchers signed up patients amid active infection and tracked them longitudinally. CDR1 and CDR2 (germline): MGHRA, YSYEKL. Trimming cost V 1 base and J 0 bases; bases outside gene matches: 11. This CDR3 contains 19 residues. The origin of this receptor is a man in his fifties with COVID-19, enrolled during active disease. J is TRBJ1-4 and V is TRBV4-1, with 7 bases identical to TRBD1. The sample taken for sequencing was peripheral blood. CDR3 coding DNA: TGCGCCAGCAGCCAAGGTCCCGGGACAGCCCAAGCAACTAATGAAAAACTGTTTTTT. This translates into CASSQGPGTAQATNEKLFF.